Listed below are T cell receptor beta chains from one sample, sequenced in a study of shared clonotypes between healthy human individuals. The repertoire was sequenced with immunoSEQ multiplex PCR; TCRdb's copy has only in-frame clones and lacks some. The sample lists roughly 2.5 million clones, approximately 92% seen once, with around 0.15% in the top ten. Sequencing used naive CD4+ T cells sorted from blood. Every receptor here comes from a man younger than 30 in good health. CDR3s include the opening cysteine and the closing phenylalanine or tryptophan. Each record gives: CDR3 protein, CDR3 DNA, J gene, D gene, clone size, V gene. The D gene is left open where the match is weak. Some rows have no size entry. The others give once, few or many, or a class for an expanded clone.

CASSPPGQGVSYEQYF,TGTGCCAGCTCACCCCCCGGACAGGGGGTATCCTACGAGCAGTACTTC,TRBJ2-7,TRBD1,NA,TRBV18
CASTRDGTAYGYTF,TGTGCCAGCACCCGAGACGGGACGGCCTATGGCTACACCTTC,TRBJ1-2,NA,NA,TRBV28
CASSLTSTDTQYF,TGTGCCAGCAGCTTGACTTCAACAGATACGCAGTATTTT,TRBJ2-3,NA,NA,TRBV5-4
CASRSRDTTYEQYF,TGTGCCAGCAGGTCCCGGGACACCACCTACGAGCAGTACTTC,TRBJ2-7,NA,NA,TRBV6-5
CASRRSGVLDSGELFF,TGTGCCAGTAGACGTAGCGGGGTATTAGACTCCGGGGAGCTGTTTTTT,TRBJ2-2,TRBD2,NA,TRBV19
CASSNDRGGTEAFF,TGTGCCAGCAGCAATGACAGGGGAGGGACTGAAGCTTTCTTT,TRBJ1-1,TRBD1,once,TRBV11-2
CASAGREANYGYTF,TGTGCCAGCGCCGGGAGGGAGGCCAACTATGGCTACACCTTC,TRBJ1-2,NA,NA,TRBV6-5
CASSWDTNYEQYF,TGTGCCAGCAGCTGGGACACCAACTACGAGCAGTACTTC,TRBJ2-7,NA,once,TRBV6-5
CASSPSNEQFF,TGTGCCAGCAGTCCCAGTAATGAGCAGTTCTTC,TRBJ2-1,NA,NA,TRBV6-6
CSVEDPRQGGDTQYF,TGCAGCGTTGAAGATCCGAGACAGGGGGGGGATACGCAGTATTTT,TRBJ2-3,TRBD1,NA,TRBV29-1
CASSLEVFGGEQFF,TGCGCCAGCAGCTTGGAAGTGTTTGGTGGTGAGCAGTTCTTC,TRBJ2-1,NA,NA,TRBV5-1
CASSAAGQGSYNEQFF,TGTGCCAGCAGCGCCGCGGGACAGGGTTCCTACAATGAGCAGTTCTTC,TRBJ2-1,TRBD1,NA,TRBV9
CASSLERFGGELFF,TGCGCCAGCAGCTTGGAGCGGTTTGGCGGGGAGCTGTTTTTT,TRBJ2-2,NA,NA,TRBV5-1
CASSRLAGKYNEQFF,TGTGCCAGCAGCCGGCTAGCGGGGAAATACAATGAGCAGTTCTTC,TRBJ2-1,TRBD2,once,TRBV5-6
CASSFPGLGNQPQHF,TGTGCCAGCAGTTTTCCGGGACTAGGCAATCAGCCCCAGCATTTT,TRBJ1-5,NA,NA,TRBV28
CAFRTGTPNEQFF,TGTGCCTTCCGGACCGGGACCCCCAATGAGCAGTTCTTC,TRBJ2-1,NA,NA,TRBV30
CASSRDIQETQYF,TGCGCCAGCAGTCGGGACATACAAGAGACCCAGTACTTC,TRBJ2-5,NA,NA,TRBV10-1
CASSSGSSNYGYTF,TGTGCCAGCAGCAGTGGGAGTTCTAACTATGGCTACACCTTC,TRBJ1-2,NA,NA,TRBV21-1
CASSLELAGGQGELFF,TGTGCCAGCAGCTTAGAACTAGCGGGAGGACAAGGGGAGCTGTTTTTT,TRBJ2-2,TRBD2,NA,TRBV7-9
CASSLAGSGSVDTQYF,TGTGCCAGCAGCTTAGCGGGCAGCGGGAGCGTAGATACGCAGTATTTT,TRBJ2-3,TRBD2,NA,TRBV11-2
CASSRDRGTYNEQFF,TGTGCCAGCAGCCGAGACAGGGGGACCTACAATGAGCAGTTCTTC,TRBJ2-1,TRBD1,NA,TRBV5-4
CATSRASNTGELFF,TGTGCCACCAGCCGGGCCTCGAACACCGGGGAGCTGTTTTTT,TRBJ2-2,NA,NA,TRBV2
CASSQGLAGMSYEQYF,TGCGCCAGCAGCCAGGGACTAGCGGGAATGTCCTACGAGCAGTACTTC,TRBJ2-7,TRBD2,NA,TRBV4-1
CASSGTSGAPNSYNEQFF,TGTGCCAGCAGCGGGACTAGCGGAGCTCCGAACTCCTACAATGAGCAGTTCTTC,TRBJ2-1,TRBD2,once,TRBV5-6
CAWSVPGHNEKLFF,TGTGCCTGGAGTGTCCCAGGACATAATGAAAAACTGTTTTTT,TRBJ1-4,NA,NA,TRBV30
CASSLTGIKYEQYF,TGTGCCAGCAGCTTGACAGGGATTAAGTACGAGCAGTACTTC,TRBJ2-7,NA,NA,TRBV5-4
CASSPWGTGSSYEQYF,TGTGCCAGCTCACCATGGGGAACAGGGAGCTCCTACGAGCAGTACTTC,TRBJ2-7,NA,NA,TRBV18
CASSLLELNTEAFF,TGTGCCAGCTCACTCCTCGAACTGAACACTGAAGCTTTCTTT,TRBJ1-1,NA,NA,TRBV18
CASSEMEGVTEAFF,TGTGCCAGCAGTGAAATGGAAGGGGTGACTGAAGCTTTCTTT,TRBJ1-1,NA,NA,TRBV6-1
CASSLHNTEAFF,TGTGCCAGCAGTCTCCACAACACTGAAGCTTTCTTT,TRBJ1-1,NA,NA,TRBV6-6
CASSEPSGGGEQYF,TGCGCCAGCAGTGAACCGTCAGGGGGCGGCGAGCAGTACTTC,TRBJ2-7,TRBD1,NA,TRBV10-1
CASSPRWGFREDYLSGANVLTF,TGTGCCAGCAGCCCAAGATGGGGGTTTCGAGAAGATTACTTATCTGGGGCCAACGTCCTGACTTTC,TRBJ2-6,NA,NA,TRBV4-2
CASSRQGFTDTQYF,TGTGCCAGCAGCCGCCAGGGGTTCACAGATACGCAGTATTTT,TRBJ2-3,NA,few,TRBV11-3
CASSQTRGGSTDTQYF,TGTGCCAGCAGCCAGACAAGGGGGGGGAGCACAGATACGCAGTATTTT,TRBJ2-3,NA,NA,TRBV7-9
CASSYGTGGGYGYTF,TGTGCCAGCAGTTACGGGACAGGGGGTGGCTATGGCTACACCTTC,TRBJ1-2,TRBD1,NA,TRBV6-5
CASSENGINWYYEQYF,TGCGCCAGCAGTGAAAATGGGATCAATTGGTACTACGAGCAGTACTTC,TRBJ2-7,NA,NA,TRBV10-2
CSVEAQGFGNEKLFF,TGCAGCGTTGAAGCCCAGGGGTTCGGTAATGAAAAACTGTTTTTT,TRBJ1-4,NA,NA,TRBV29-1
CAWSVRLGDTEAFF,TGTGCCTGGAGTGTACGGCTAGGGGACACTGAAGCTTTCTTT,TRBJ1-1,NA,NA,TRBV30
CASSLSGYTEAFF,TGTGCCAGCAGCTTGTCGGGGTACACTGAAGCTTTCTTT,TRBJ1-1,NA,NA,TRBV7-2
CASSLLAGYQETQYF,TGTGCCAGCAGCTTACTAGCGGGATACCAAGAGACCCAGTACTTC,TRBJ2-5,TRBD2,NA,TRBV11-2
CASSGTGWDEKLFF,TGTGCCAGCAGCGGGACAGGCTGGGATGAAAAACTGTTTTTT,TRBJ1-4,NA,once,TRBV21-1